This entry concerns a single T cell receptor (beta chain). This sample is drawn from a study of blood T cells in healthy people across ages. It was with a sample-barcoded 5' primer and a J-beta primer mix that a second PCR of roughly 6 to 12 cycles was run. TCRdb used MiXCR to reprocess the 5' RACE reads, holding one entry per CDR3 protein. There are roughly 1.5 million distinct CDR3 sequences in the sample; 35% to 45% occur only once, and over 3.5% lies in the top ten. This CDR3 comprises 15 residues. Germline assignment: CDR1 MNHEY and CDR2 SVGEGT. Losses at the gene ends were 5 bases for V and 7 bases for J; bases not matched to a gene: 7.

The source of this sequence is a woman between 18 and 29 years old in good health. The sequenced material came from blood. V usage is TRBV6-2 or TRBV6-3 and J usage is TRBJ1-6, with 8 bases fitting TRBD1. CDR3 amino acids: CASSRQGIRNSPLHF. CDR3 nucleotide sequence: TGTGCCAGCAGTCGACAGGGGATCCGAAATTCACCCCTCCACTTT.